This TCR beta chain originates from a study of blood T cell repertoires in COVID-19 (dated by TCRdb to about 2020). Regarding the study in general: Samples from collaborators originated in the United States, Italy and Spain and spanned both the acute and convalescent phases of COVID-19. A de-identified subject ID, COVID-19 status, age in years and sex were almost always included in the sample metadata. The samples were drawn from two sources: the first 160 participants of the ongoing ImmuneRACE study, and 950 to 1,500 subjects contributed by 6 global collaborators. The dataset comprised deeply sampled blood TCRbeta repertoires from subjects exposed to, actively infected with, or recovered from COVID-19. Where available, HLA class I and class II types were obtained from metadata supplied by the sample provider rather than from assay-based typing. The material from the prospective study consisted of cDNA or gDNA derived from T cells, B-cell-depleted T cells, or PBMCs. A freely available public database, intended as a resource for researchers studying the immune response to SARS-CoV-2, is where the repertoires were released. General study outcomes and caveats: Clinical and demographic metadata were provided uncurated, with the amount varying by source and participant.

A word on this clone: Its cognate antigen has yet to be identified. Within one base of it there is no much larger clone, and no base qualities were kept.

The immunoSEQ Assay, a bias-controlled multiplex PCR, was used to amplify TCRbeta CDR3 regions from genomic DNA. Turning to the authors' computational methods: Nucleated cell counts per sample were estimated from amplification of reference gene primers within the assay. Sequence reads were collapsed and filtered to measure the absolute abundance of every unique TCRbeta CDR3 rearrangement. For each sample, productive Simpson clonality was calculated as the square root of Simpson's diversity index over productive rearrangements. As stored in TCRdb, this immuneACCESS dataset retains in-frame rearrangements with V and J assigned. A fraction of the clones does not appear; measured against another copy, unresolved V genes explain less than half of the discrepancy, and the remainder lacks a known reason. V, J and clone size were drawn from that table, and D and trimming were deduced from the DNA. Within this sample are over 70,000 clones, with more than 80% of them counted one time only. The ten largest clones capture around 21% of the sample.

Whole blood was collected in K2EDTA tubes by collaborating institutions according to the institutions' own protocols. For TCRbeta analysis, collaborator samples were shipped as frozen whole blood, as isolated PBMCs, or as DNA extracted from either sample type. The V end gives up 5 bases and the J end 7 bases, leaving 11 bases in the junction not matched to a gene. Measured from the cysteine to the phenylalanine, the CDR3 is 14 residues long. Only CDR3 DNA is held: 42 bases, read in frame from base 1. CDR1 and CDR2 (SEHNR, FQNEAQ) derive from the germline V gene (reference sequence). Sequences were obtained from peripheral blood. This receptor was taken from a woman of 80 years or more with acute or convalescent COVID-19. The V and J genes are TRBV7-9 and TRBJ2-7, with 7 middle bases fitting TRBD1. The DNA is as follows: TGTGCCAGCAGCCCCAGACAGGGCTCGCGAGAGCAGTACTTC. Its translation is CASSPRQGSREQYF.